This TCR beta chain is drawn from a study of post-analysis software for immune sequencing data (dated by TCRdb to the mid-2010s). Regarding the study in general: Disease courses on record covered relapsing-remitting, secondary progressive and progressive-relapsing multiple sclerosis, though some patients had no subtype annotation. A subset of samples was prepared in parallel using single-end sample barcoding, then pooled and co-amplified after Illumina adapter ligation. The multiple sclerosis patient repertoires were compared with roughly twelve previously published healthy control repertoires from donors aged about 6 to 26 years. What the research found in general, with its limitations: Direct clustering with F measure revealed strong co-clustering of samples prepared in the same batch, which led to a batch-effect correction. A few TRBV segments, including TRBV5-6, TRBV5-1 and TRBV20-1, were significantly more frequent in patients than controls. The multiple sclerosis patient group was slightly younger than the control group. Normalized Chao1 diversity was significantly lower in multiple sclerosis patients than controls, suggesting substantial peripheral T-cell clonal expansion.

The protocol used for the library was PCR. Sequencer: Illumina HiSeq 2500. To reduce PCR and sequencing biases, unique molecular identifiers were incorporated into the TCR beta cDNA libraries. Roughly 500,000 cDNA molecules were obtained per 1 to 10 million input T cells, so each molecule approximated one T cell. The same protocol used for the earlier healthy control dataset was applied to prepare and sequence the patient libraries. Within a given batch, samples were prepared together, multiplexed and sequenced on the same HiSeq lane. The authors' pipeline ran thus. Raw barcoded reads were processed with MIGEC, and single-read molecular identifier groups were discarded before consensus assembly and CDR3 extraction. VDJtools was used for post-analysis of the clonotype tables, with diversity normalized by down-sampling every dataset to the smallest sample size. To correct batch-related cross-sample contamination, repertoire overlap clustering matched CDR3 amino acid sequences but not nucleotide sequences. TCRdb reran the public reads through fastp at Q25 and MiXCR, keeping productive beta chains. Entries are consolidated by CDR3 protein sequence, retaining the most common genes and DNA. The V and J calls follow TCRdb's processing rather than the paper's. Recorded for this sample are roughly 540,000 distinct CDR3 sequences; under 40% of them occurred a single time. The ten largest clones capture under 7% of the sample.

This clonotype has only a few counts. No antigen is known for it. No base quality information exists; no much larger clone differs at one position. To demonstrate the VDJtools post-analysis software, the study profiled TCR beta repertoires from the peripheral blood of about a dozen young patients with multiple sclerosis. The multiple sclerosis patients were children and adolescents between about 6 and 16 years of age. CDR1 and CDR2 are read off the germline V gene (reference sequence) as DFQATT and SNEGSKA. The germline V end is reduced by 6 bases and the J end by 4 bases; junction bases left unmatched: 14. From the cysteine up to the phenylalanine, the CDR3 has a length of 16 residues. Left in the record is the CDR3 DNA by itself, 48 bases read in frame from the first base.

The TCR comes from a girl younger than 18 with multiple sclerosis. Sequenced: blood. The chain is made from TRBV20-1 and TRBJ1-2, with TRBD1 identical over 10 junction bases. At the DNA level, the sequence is TGCAGTGCGGCCGGGACAGGGGACCCCTTAGGCTATGGCTACACCTTC. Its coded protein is CSAAGTGDPLGYGYTF.